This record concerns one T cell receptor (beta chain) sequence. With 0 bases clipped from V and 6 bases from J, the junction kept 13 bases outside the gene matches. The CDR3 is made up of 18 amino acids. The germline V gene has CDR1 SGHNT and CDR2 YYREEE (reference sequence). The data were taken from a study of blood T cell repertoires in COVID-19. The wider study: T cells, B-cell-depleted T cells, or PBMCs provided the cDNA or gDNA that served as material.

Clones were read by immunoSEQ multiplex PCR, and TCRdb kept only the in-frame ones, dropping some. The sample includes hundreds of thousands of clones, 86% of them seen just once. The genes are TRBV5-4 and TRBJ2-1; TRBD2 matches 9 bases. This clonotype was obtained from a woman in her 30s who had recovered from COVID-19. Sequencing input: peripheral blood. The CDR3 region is CASSLGSGLAGDLNEQFF. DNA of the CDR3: TGTGCCAGCAGCTTGGGGAGTGGATTAGCGGGGGATCTCAATGAGCAGTTCTTC.